The source of this TCR beta chain is a study of high-grade serous ovarian cancer treatment subgroups. Study-level background: On average, just over 14,000 reads and 6,000 to 7,500 unique TCR beta rearrangements were obtained per sample.

The tumor samples were collected prior to definitive surgery or chemotherapy. In regard to this clone: Its antigen is unknown.

The germline gives CDR1 LNHDA, CDR2 SQIVND (reference sequence). With 5 bases removed from V and 0 bases from J, the gap between germline ends came to 11 bases. There are 15 residues in the CDR3. Libraries were prepared by immunoSEQ multiplex PCR; TCRdb keeps only in-frame clonotypes and omits some of them. The sample holds roughly 15,000 clones, 80% to 90% seen once. Findings of the study overall: Bulk tumor TCR sequencing gave no spatial information. TCR relatedness rose with neoantigen level and trended with mutation load. Different patients shared almost no repertoire; same-patient tumors shared 0.11 to 0.79.

The chain employs TRBV19 and TRBJ1-5; maybe TRBD1 (5 bases). The sample taken for sequencing was tumor tissue. This TCR derives from a human donor with high-grade serous ovarian cancer. The CDR3 bases are TGTGCCAGTAGTCTCGACAGAAATAGCAATCAGCCCCAGCATTTT. This encodes CASSLDRNSNQPQHF.